This TCR beta chain was observed in a study of metastatic and nonmetastatic thyroid tumors. Study-level background: Blood and tumor or nodule tissue repertoires from malignant and benign thyroid patients were compared. Study observations and caveats: According to reports, the diversity of TCR beta was significantly higher in malignant thyroid tumors than in benign nodules, and this held in both blood and tumor samples.

This CDR3 is built from 13 residues. Between the trimmed V and J ends, which lost 3 bases and 3 bases, there was a span of 8 bases. CDR1 is KGHDR, CDR2 SFDVKD, per germline. TCRdb redid the clone calls on the PCR reads using MiXCR. The profile shows about 22,000 clones, around 20% of them singletons. By sample fraction, this clone is medium-sized. The antigen is undetermined. Among the patients, none had received any treatment before thyroid surgery. This receptor was obtained from a male donor with papillary thyroid cancer or a benign thyroid nodule (not recorded which). Some clones in this sample may be carry-over from other donors' samples. The chain has TRBV24-1 and TRBJ2-7; D may be TRBD1 (5 bases). What was sequenced was adjacent normal tissue. CDR3 amino acids: CATSDGRDYEQYF. DNA of the CDR3: TGTGCCACCAGTGATGGCAGGGACTACGAGCAGTACTTC.